This passage covers 20 T cell receptor beta chains from one sample sequenced in a study of cytomegalovirus exposure and HLA in healthy donors. A multiplex PCR was run with 60 Vbeta primers and 13 Jbeta primers. Some clones are missing from TCRdb's copy, which holds only in-frame ones; the method was immunoSEQ multiplex PCR. The table records under 200,000 clones, 62% of them present only once. The specimen was PBMCs. The receptor set was obtained from a man in his forties in good health and CMV-seronegative.

A remark on this clone: One junction end does not reproduce the germline sequence, and a read error may be involved. The chain joins TRBV7-9 to TRBJ2-1; 9 nucleotides align to TRBD1. Germline loops: CDR1 SEHNR, CDR2 FQNEAQ (reference sequence). CDR3 length equals 16 residues. The CDR3 loop is CSSSLAPGTGSNEQFF. The CDR3 coding sequence is TGTTCCAGCAGCTTAGCGCCTGGGACAGGGTCCAATGAGCAGTTCTTC.

This clone was seen once. Relative to the germline gene, one junction end is altered; a read error may explain this. The chain uses TRBV27 and TRBJ2-7; TRBD1 agrees at 8 bases. This CDR3 is 15 amino acids long. CDR1 is MNHEY, CDR2 SMNVEV, per germline (reference sequence). CDR3 loop: CASSVSGTGDYEQYF. The CDR3 coding sequence is TGTGCCAGCAGTGTATCCGGGACAGGTGACTACGAGCAGTACTTC.

The rearrangement uses TRBV6-5 and TRBJ2-1; TRBD2 agrees at 9 bases. The ends lost 5 bases at V and 2 bases at J; junction bases unmatched: 4. The CDR3 consists of 15 residues. The germline V gene encodes CDR1 MNHEY and CDR2 SVGAGI. The CDR3 DNA is TGTGCCAGCAGTCGTAGCGGGGGCACCTACAATGAGCAGTTCTTC. Translating it yields CASSRSGGTYNEQFF.

V gene TRBV30 combines with J gene TRBJ1-4; D might be TRBD1 (6 bases). The CDR3 is 15 residues long. Between the trimmed V and J ends, which lost 4 bases and 4 bases, there was a span of 16 bases. Germline values: CDR1 GTSNPN, CDR2 SVGIG (reference sequence). The CDR3 nucleotides are TGTGCCTGGACCCCAGGGGCAGGCCTTAATGAAAAACTGTTTTTT. Protein sequence: CAWTPGAGLNEKLFF.

In its sample, this clone was seen a few times. This chain uses TRBV5-1 with TRBJ1-1; tentatively, D is TRBD1 (5 bases). Trimming took 0 bases from V and 1 from J, leaving 13 bases between them. This CDR3 region has 16 residues. CDR1 is SGHRS and CDR2 is YFSETQ in the germline V gene. The CDR3, as DNA: TGCGCCAGCAGCTTGGCGGTGGGGGGTGGGAACACTGAAGCTTTCTTT. Encoded protein: CASSLAVGGGNTEAFF.

V gene TRBV9 combines with J gene TRBJ1-1, with 8 bases matching TRBD1. Losses at the gene ends were 3 bases for V and 4 bases for J; bases not matched to a gene: 2. This CDR3 has 13 amino acids. From germline, CDR1 is SGDLS and CDR2 YYNGEE. The CDR3 DNA is TGTGCCAGCAGCGAAGGGACAGGCACTGAAGCTTTCTTT. As protein: CASSEGTGTEAFF. Variable domain in full (rest from reference TRBV9 and TRBJ1-1): DSGVTQTPKHLITATGQRVTLRCSPRSGDLSVYWYQQSLDQGLQFLIQYYNGEERAKGNILERFSAQQFPDLHSELNLSSLELGDSALYFCASSEGTGTEAFFGQGTRLTVV.

The chain is built from TRBV18 and TRBJ1-2, with D unresolved. The length of the CDR3 is 12 residues. Deletions cut 3 bases from V and 8 bases from J, with 10 bases between. CDR1 KGHSH and CDR2 LQKENI come from the germline V gene. CDR3 loop: CASSPPNEGYTF. The DNA of the CDR3 is TGTGCCAGCTCACCCCCAAACGAGGGCTACACCTTC.

The rearrangement joins TRBV7-2 to TRBJ1-6, with 7 bases matching TRBD1. With 5 bases clipped from V and 7 bases from J, the junction kept 11 bases outside the gene matches. The CDR3 spans 16 residues. Germline CDR1 and CDR2: SGHTA and FQGNSA. DNA for the CDR3: TGTGCCAGCAGCCCCCAAGACAGGGCACGGAATTCACCCCTCCACTTT. This encodes CASSPQDRARNSPLHF.

V gene TRBV5-6 combines with J gene TRBJ2-1, with 9 bases that match TRBD2. V lost 0 bases, J lost 2 bases, and 6 bases stayed unmatched. Per the germline V gene, CDR1 is SGHDT and CDR2 is YYEEEE. The CDR3 contains 17 residues. Written as DNA, the CDR3 is TGTGCCAGCAGCTTGGTGGCTTCTAGCGGGACCTACAATGAGCAGTTCTTC. It yields the protein CASSLVASSGTYNEQFF.

This chain links TRBV13 with TRBJ2-5; weak D call: TRBD2 (6 bases). The CDR3 consists of 15 residues. Germline CDR1 PRHDT, CDR2 FYEKMQ (reference sequence). Trimming took 2 bases from V and 0 from J, leaving 10 bases between them. The CDR3 sequence: CASSLTSLYQETQYF. Written as DNA, the CDR3 is TGTGCCAGCAGCTTAACTAGCCTGTACCAAGAGACCCAGTACTTC. Together with reference TRBV13 and TRBJ2-5, the CDR3 gives the full variable domain: AAGVIQSPRHLIKEKRETATLKCYPIPRHDTVYWYQQGPGQDPQFLISFYEKMQSDKGSIPDRFSAQQFSDYHSELNMSSLELGDSALYFCASSLTSLYQETQYFGPGTRLLVL.

Only a few counts were recorded for this clone. CDR3 amino acids: CASRTGQSGNTEAFF. Here the CDR3 DNA reads TGTGCCAGCAGGACAGGGCAAAGTGGGAACACTGAAGCTTTCTTT. The J gene is TRBJ1-1, the V gene TRBV6-6, with 7 positions matching TRBD1. The junction had 8 bases not matched to a gene; V was cut back by 6 bases and J by 1 base. CDR3 length equals 15 residues. Germline CDR1 is MNHNY and CDR2 is SVGAGI (reference sequence).

This clone was seen more than once but under ten times. The rearrangement joins TRBV18 to TRBJ1-1; D is undetermined. Per the germline V gene, CDR1 is KGHSH and CDR2 is LQKENI. The CDR3 runs 13 residues. The germline V and J ends were trimmed by 3 bases and 7 bases, with 12 bases remaining between them. CDR3 DNA: TGTGCCAGCTCACCCCAGACAAGCGGTGAAGCTTTCTTT. Amino acid sequence: CASSPQTSGEAFF.

V gene TRBV5-4 combines with J gene TRBJ2-5, with D perhaps matching TRBD2 (7 bases). Germline CDR1 reads SGHNT; CDR2 reads YYREEE (reference sequence). The CDR3 consists of 15 residues. V lost 6 bases and J lost 4, with 19 bases in between. CDR3 amino acids: CASIERGGGRETQYF. The DNA for the CDR3 is TGTGCCAGCATCGAAAGAGGGGGGGGCAGAGAGACCCAGTACTTC.

This clone has a single count. CDR3 nucleotides: TGTGCCATCAGTGAGGACACAGACTATGGCTACACCTTC. Protein: CAISEDTDYGYTF. The chain couples TRBV10-3 to TRBJ1-2; D is unclear. The CDR3 length is 13 residues. Germline V CDR1 and CDR2: ENHRY, SYGVKD. Trimming stripped 2 bases from V and 3 bases from J, with 7 bases between.

This sequence joins TRBV7-2 and TRBJ2-1, with 7 bases matching TRBD2. Germline V lookup: CDR1 SGHTA, CDR2 FQGNSA. The CDR3 is made up of 15 amino acids. V was pared by 0 bases and J by 5 bases, with 4 bases of the junction left unmatched. As DNA, the CDR3 is TGTGCCAGCAGCTTAGCCAGCGGGACCCACAATGAGCAGTTCTTC. Protein: CASSLASGTHNEQFF.

The chain combines TRBV27 with TRBJ1-2; D is unresolved. V gave up 3 bases and J gave up 7 bases, with 12 bases separating them. Germline CDR1 and CDR2: MNHEY and SMNVEV (reference sequence). The CDR3 has 13 amino acids. CDR3 DNA sequence: TGTGCCAGCAGTTTCAGCGGGGAACGTGGCTACACCTTC. Translating it yields CASSFSGERGYTF.

This clone was recorded once. The genes are TRBV7-6 and TRBJ2-7, with D tentatively TRBD1 (6 bases). V was cut by 5 bases and J by 2 bases, with 16 bases left in between. CDR1 is SGHVS, CDR2 FNYEAQ, per germline. The CDR3 loop spans 15 amino acids. The CDR3, as DNA: TGTGCCAGCAGCCCTACAGGGTTTGGGCCCTACGAGCAGTACTTC. Encoded protein: CASSPTGFGPYEQYF.

The gene calls are TRBV7-2 and TRBJ2-2, with TRBD2 as a possible D gene (6 bases). This CDR3 contains 15 residues. V was clipped by 0 bases and J by 4 bases, with 9 bases between them. Looked up from germline, CDR1 is SGHTA and CDR2 is FQGNSA. The CDR3 loop reads CASSLAGGATGELFF. The CDR3 DNA sequence: TGTGCCAGCAGCTTAGCCGGGGGAGCCACCGGGGAGCTGTTTTTT.

This clone turned up a few times. CDR3 nucleotides: TGCGCCAGCAGCTACCTACAGGGGGGCTATGGCTACACCTTC. It encodes CASSYLQGGYGYTF. V usage is TRBV5-1 and J usage is TRBJ1-2; 8 bases align to TRBD1. This CDR3 contains 14 residues. The germline V gene encodes CDR1 SGHRS and CDR2 YFSETQ. The J segment lost 4 bases and the V segment lost 3 bases, leaving 5 bases of the junction unmatched. Complete variable domain (other parts from reference TRBV5-1 and TRBJ1-2): KAGVTQTPRYLIKTRGQQVTLSCSPISGHRSVSWYQQTPGQGLQFLFEYFSETQRNKGNFPGRFSGRQFSNSRSEMNVSTLELGDSALYLCASSYLQGGYGYTFGSGTRLTVV.

This chain uses TRBV2 with TRBJ2-3; no clear D gene. Germline CDR1 reads SNHLY; CDR2 reads FYNNEI. The CDR3 covers 12 residues. Trimming removed 7 bases at V and 1 base at J, with 6 bases between. The CDR3 sequence: CASNLRTDTQYF. The CDR3 DNA reads as TGTGCCAGCAACTTACGCACAGATACGCAGTATTTT.